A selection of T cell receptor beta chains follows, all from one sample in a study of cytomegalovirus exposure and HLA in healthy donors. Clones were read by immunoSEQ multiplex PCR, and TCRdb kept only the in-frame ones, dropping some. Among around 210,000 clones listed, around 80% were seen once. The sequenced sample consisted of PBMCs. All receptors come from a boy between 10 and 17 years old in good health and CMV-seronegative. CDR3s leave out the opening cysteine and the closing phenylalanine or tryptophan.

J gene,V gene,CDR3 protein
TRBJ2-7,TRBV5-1,ASSRGEGLRDIHYEQY
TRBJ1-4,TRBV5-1,ASSATGLNEKLF
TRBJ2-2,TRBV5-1,ASSLSLAGNTGELF
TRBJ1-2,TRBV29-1,SVEGRGYGYT
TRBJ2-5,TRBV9,ASSGGLQETQY
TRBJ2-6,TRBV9,ASSPEAGPGANVLT
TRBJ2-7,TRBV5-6,ASSFGGGYEQY
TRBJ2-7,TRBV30,ALLRGGLYEQY
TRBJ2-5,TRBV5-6,ASSLTQGRETQY
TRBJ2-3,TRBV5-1,ASSSGRDRGADTQY
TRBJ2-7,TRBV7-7,ASSLGSGGGYEQY
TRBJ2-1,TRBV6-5,ASSSSPDYYNEQF
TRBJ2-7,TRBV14,ASRRWGTGGDEQY
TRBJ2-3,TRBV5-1,ASSLDSGRDTQY
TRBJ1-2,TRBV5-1,ASSLMRVGGGYGYT
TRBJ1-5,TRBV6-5,ASSYTGQSQPQH
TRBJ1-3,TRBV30,AWSAVSGNTIY
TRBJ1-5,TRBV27,ASSSGTVRDQPQH
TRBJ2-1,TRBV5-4,ASSAPLLADSYNEQF
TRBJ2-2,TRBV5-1,ASSTRLAGEGTGELF
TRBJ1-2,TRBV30,AWSVGAGGYGYT
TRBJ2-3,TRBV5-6,ASSAPGGGDNTDTQY
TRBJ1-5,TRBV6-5,ASSGQNNQPQH
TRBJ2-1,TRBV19,ASRPRTSLGPGQF
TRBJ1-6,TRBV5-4,ASSLGEGRNSPLH
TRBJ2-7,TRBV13,ASSLGAGVSEQY
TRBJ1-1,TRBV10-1,ASSVDRGNTEAF
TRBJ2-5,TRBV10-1,ASSESRRVETQY
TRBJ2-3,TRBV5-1,ASSFLGAYTDTQY
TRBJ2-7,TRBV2,ASPYSTGREQY
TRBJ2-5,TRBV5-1,ASTLTGDGQGAQY
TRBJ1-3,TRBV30,AWSVPQGRTSNTIY
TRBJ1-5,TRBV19,ASSANTGIYV
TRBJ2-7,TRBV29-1,SVRGRVGAYEQY
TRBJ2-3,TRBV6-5,ASSTWTGTDTQY
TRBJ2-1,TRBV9,ASSPRDSRHNEQF
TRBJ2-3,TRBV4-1,ASSPTASQFRDTQY
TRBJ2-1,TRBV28,ASSLVGVRNEQF
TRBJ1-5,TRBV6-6,ASTKGDQPQH
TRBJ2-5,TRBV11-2,ASSLDWAREGQETQY
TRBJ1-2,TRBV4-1,ASSQDRGNYGYT
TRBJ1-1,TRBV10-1,ASGQRVDTEAF
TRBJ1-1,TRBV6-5,ASGWGGRTEAF
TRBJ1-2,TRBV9,ASSVGSPGWDYGYT
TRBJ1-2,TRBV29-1,SVEGQRQDNYGYT
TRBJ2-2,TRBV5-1,ASSLAQGDTGELF
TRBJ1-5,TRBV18,ASSADRNYQPQH